A selection of T cell receptor beta chains follows, all from one sample in a study of HIV-infected patients and healthy controls. MiXCR, run by TCRdb on the 5' RACE reads, gives a single entry per CDR3 protein. The sample records approximately 12,000 distinct CDR3 sequences, about 9% being singletons. The sequencing used blood, collected before antiretroviral therapy. The receptors were gathered from an adult with HIV infection. The donor label of this sample is uncertain. Each CDR3 is given with its conserved first and last residue. D genes are given only for firm matches. Size tells how often a clone was seen (once, few, many) or the class of an expanded clone, and some rows leave it out.

d_gene,abundance,v_gene,len,j_gene,CDR3aa,CDR3nt
NA,many,TRBV6-2/TRBV6-3,13,TRBJ2-1,CASSSVTKHEQFF,TGTGCCAGCAGTTCGGTGACTAAACATGAGCAGTTCTTC
NA,many,TRBV5-1,16,TRBJ2-5,CASSPWRTATGETQYF,TGCGCCAGCAGCCCGTGGAGGACAGCAACCGGAGAGACCCAGTACTTC
NA,many,TRBV11-2,15,TRBJ1-1,CASRHRGGTQAEAFF,TGTGCCAGCAGACACCGCGGCGGGACGCAAGCCGAAGCTTTCTTT
NA,NA,TRBV7-2,15,TRBJ1-2,CASSPPGRGALGYTF,TGTGCCAGCAGCCCGCCAGGGCGGGGGGCGCTCGGCTACACCTTC
NA,many,TRBV7-9,15,TRBJ2-2,CASSLAPGNDGELFF,TGTGCCAGCAGCTTAGCCCCAGGGAATGACGGGGAGCTGTTTTTT
TRBD1,many,TRBV9,18,TRBJ2-2,CASSVFRQGLRDTGELFF,TGTGCCAGCAGCGTATTTAGACAGGGATTAAGAGACACCGGGGAGCTGTTTTTT
TRBD2,many,TRBV20-1,15,TRBJ2-1,CSATGTSGGAYEQFF,TGCAGTGCTACTGGGACTAGCGGGGGGGCTTACGAGCAGTTCTTC
TRBD1,many,TRBV20-1,15,TRBJ1-1,CSARRQGARVTEAFF,TGCAGTGCTCGAAGACAGGGGGCGCGTGTAACTGAAGCTTTCTTT
NA,many,TRBV7-2,15,TRBJ2-6,CASTLQSSGANVLTF,TGTGCCAGCACCCTTCAGAGCTCTGGGGCCAACGTCCTGACTTTC
NA,medium-sized,TRBV5-1,18,TRBJ2-1,CASSPGPTQGFSYNEQFF,TGCGCCAGCAGCCCTGGCCCAACACAGGGTTTCTCCTACAATGAGCAGTTCTTC
TRBD2,many,TRBV12-3/TRBV12-4,17,TRBJ2-3,CASSSRLTSEVTDTQYF,TGTGCCAGCAGTTCCCGATTGACTAGCGAGGTCACAGATACGCAGTATTTT
NA,medium-sized,TRBV30,13,TRBJ1-1,CAWSVQRWTEAFF,TGTGCCTGGAGTGTACAAAGGTGGACTGAAGCTTTCTTT
NA,many,TRBV12-3/TRBV12-4,16,TRBJ1-5,CASSLGSAGYTQPQHF,TGTGCCAGCAGTTTAGGTTCGGCAGGGTATACTCAGCCCCAGCATTTT
NA,many,TRBV6-5,13,TRBJ1-2,CASSLEGNYGYTF,TGTGCCAGCAGCCTAGAGGGCAACTATGGCTACACCTTC
TRBD2,many,TRBV5-4,16,TRBJ2-3,CASSRGGGPLTDTQYF,TGTGCCAGCAGCCGGGGGGGGGGGCCCCTCACAGATACGCAGTATTTT
NA,many,TRBV20-1,18,TRBJ2-7,CSAKSLAFPYEKSYEQYF,TGCAGTGCTAAGAGTCTAGCGTTCCCTTACGAGAAGTCCTACGAGCAGTACTTC